What follows are 19 T cell receptor beta chains derived from one specimen sequenced in a study of T-cell reconstitution after alpha-beta-depleted transplantation in children. Molecular barcoding with unique molecular identifiers was used for the TCRbeta library. TCRdb used MiXCR to reprocess the PCR reads, holding one entry per CDR3 protein. The sample holds about 140,000 distinct CDR3 sequences, 8.5% to 10% seen once. The sequencing used PBMCs, mostly from graft donor cells, collected 180 days after TCRalphabeta/CD19-depleted stem cell transplant. All receptors derive from a female patient between 2 and 15 years old who had a stem cell transplant for congenital amegakaryocytic thrombocytopenia, so the T cells may come from the graft donor.

There are many counts of this clonotype. This chain links TRBV5-1 with TRBJ2-2; D ambiguous. The V end lost 1 base, the J end lost 4 bases, and 5 bases lay between the germline ends. The length of the CDR3 is 13 residues. Germline CDR1 SGHRS, CDR2 YFSETQ. For the CDR3, the DNA is TGCGCCAGCAGCTTGATTCTCACCGGGGAGCTGTTTTTT. Its translation is CASSLILTGELFF.

The table lists this clonotype with many counts. The chain couples TRBV12-3 or TRBV12-4 to TRBJ1-4, with a tentative D call TRBD1 (6 bases). The length of the CDR3 is 13 residues. Trimming cost V 6 bases and J 5 bases, with 10 bases left between them. The CDR3 DNA sequence: TGTGCCAGCAGGAGGGGGGGAAATGAAAAACTGTTTTTT. Residues: CASRRGGNEKLFF.

Remarks on this clonotype: With a much larger clone just one base away, this may be a read error. This chain joins TRBV7-2 and TRBJ2-1, with 7 nucleotides matching TRBD1. V was clipped by 4 bases and J by 8 bases; unmatched bases: 5. The CDR3 contains 13 residues. From germline, CDR1 is SGHTA and CDR2 FQGNSA. CDR3 in DNA: TGTACCAGCAGCTGGGACAGAAACTATGAGCAGTTCTTC. Protein: CTSSWDRNYEQFF. Variable domain in full (rest from reference TRBV7-2 and TRBJ2-1): GAGVSQSPSNKVTEKGKDVELRCDPISGHTALYWYRQSLGQGLEFLIYFQGNSAPDKSGLPSDRFSAERTGGSVSTLTIQRTQQEDSAVYLCTSSWDRNYEQFFGPGTRLTVL.

A note on this clonotype: Just one base apart from a much larger clone, this may be a read error. The chain links TRBV7-2 to TRBJ2-1, with a tentative D call TRBD2 (6 bases). Germline CDR1 SGHTA, CDR2 FQGNSA. CDR3 size: 15 residues. Trimming shortened V by 3 bases and J by 10 bases, and 19 bases separated the two germline ends. CDR3 loop: CASSFSDYLSLEQFF. In DNA, the CDR3 is TGTGCCAGCAGCTTTTCGGACTACCTGTCACTGGAGCAGTTCTTC.

This clonotype has ten or more counts. The rearrangement joins TRBV7-9 to TRBJ2-7, with 10 bases matching TRBD1. This CDR3 has 16 residues. CDR1 is SEHNR and CDR2 is FQNEAQ in the germline V gene (reference sequence). The J segment lost 1 base and the V segment lost 5 bases, leaving 8 bases of the junction unmatched. CDR3 coding DNA: TGTGCCAGCAGCACCCGGGACAGGGGTTTTTCCTACGAGCAGTACTTC. Amino acid sequence: CASSTRDRGFSYEQYF.

The table lists this clonotype with a few counts. The gene calls are TRBV12-3 or TRBV12-4 and TRBJ1-3; a possible D gene is TRBD1 (5 bases). There are 13 residues in the CDR3. Trimming removed 6 bases from V and 4 bases from J, with 10 bases in between. The DNA of the CDR3 is TGTGCCAGCAGCAGGGAACCCGGAAACACCATATATTTT. Its protein is CASSREPGNTIYF.

This clonotype was counted only a few times. The V gene is TRBV11-2, the J gene TRBJ2-1; TRBD1 is a possible D gene (6 bases). With 7 bases removed from V and 0 bases from J, the gap between germline ends came to 13 bases. Germline V gene lookup returns CDR1 SGHAT and CDR2 FQNNGV. CDR3 size: 15 residues. CDR3 sequence: CASIRSDSSYNEQFF. Here the CDR3 DNA reads TGTGCCAGCATCCGATCGGACAGCTCCTACAATGAGCAGTTCTTC. The complete variable domain, with remaining parts taken from reference TRBV11-2 and TRBJ2-1, reads EAGVAQSPRYKIIEKRQSVAFWCNPISGHATLYWYQQILGQGPKLLIQFQNNGVVDDSQLPKDRFSAERLKGVDSTLKIQPAKLEDSAVYLCASIRSDSSYNEQFFGPGTRLTVL.

At least ten counts were recorded for this clonotype. The V gene is TRBV7-8, the J gene TRBJ2-5; possible D gene TRBD1, 7 bases. The length of the CDR3 is 17 residues. Germline CDR1 reads SGHVS; CDR2 reads FQNEAQ. V was cut by 5 bases and J by 6 bases, with 25 bases left in between. The CDR3 is CASSTRSGGLSGKTQYF. The CDR3 DNA sequence: TGTGCCAGCAGCACCAGATCAGGGGGGTTAAGTGGAAAGACCCAGTACTTC.

J is TRBJ2-1 and V is TRBV30; D uncertain. Per germline, CDR1 GTSNPN and CDR2 SVGIG (reference sequence). The CDR3 loop spans 12 amino acids. Deletions cut 2 bases from V and 4 bases from J, with 6 bases between. This chain's CDR3 is CAWSPLYNEQFF. CDR3 bases: TGTGCCTGGAGTCCCCTTTACAATGAGCAGTTCTTC.

This clonotype was seen ten or more times. The chain has TRBV12-3 or TRBV12-4 and TRBJ2-2; D is undetermined. The V and J ends lost 3 bases and 5 bases respectively, with 10 bases between them. CDR3 length: 14 amino acids. The CDR3, as DNA: TGTGCCAGCAGTTTGACCGATCTTACCGGGGAGCTGTTTTTT. Translating gives CASSLTDLTGELFF.

This clonotype came up many times. This chain connects TRBV20-1 to TRBJ2-1; 7 nucleotides match TRBD2. CDR1 is DFQATT, CDR2 SNEGSKA, per germline (reference sequence). This CDR3 has 16 amino acids. V dropped 0 bases and J dropped 0; count of bases not matched to a gene: 5. CDR3 protein: CSARDWWTSSYNEQFF. The DNA of the CDR3 is TGCAGTGCTAGAGATTGGTGGACTAGCTCCTACAATGAGCAGTTCTTC.

Notes on this clonotype: A single base separates this from a much larger clone, so it may be a read error. Likely a read error: the CDR3 ends without its conserved phenylalanine or tryptophan. This rearrangement joins TRBV11-2 to TRBJ2-5; maybe TRBD2 (5 bases). CDR3 length: 18 residues. Looked up from germline, CDR1 is SGHAT and CDR2 is FQNNGV. V lost 5 bases, J lost 0 bases, and 22 bases lay in between. The CDR3 sequence is CASSPPRASNLYQETQYL. CDR3 in DNA: TGTGCCAGCAGCCCCCCGCGGGCCTCCAATCTGTACCAAGAGACCCAGTACCTC.

This clonotype appeared many times. V gene TRBV28 combines with J gene TRBJ2-4; no definite D call. V was cut by 5 bases and J by 0 bases, with 11 bases left in between. Looked up from germline, CDR1 is MDHEN and CDR2 is SYDVKM. CDR3 length equals 15 residues. The CDR3 spells CASSLEGLAKNIQYF. CDR3 sequence (DNA): TGTGCCAGCAGTCTGGAAGGGCTAGCCAAAAACATTCAGTACTTC. Based on the CDR3 plus reference TRBV28 and TRBJ2-4, the full variable domain is DVKVTQSSRYLVKRTGEKVFLECVQDMDHENMFWYRQDPGLGLRLIYFSYDVKMKEKGDIPEGYSVSREKKERFSLILESASTNQTSMYLCASSLEGLAKNIQYFGAGTRLSVL.

This clonotype was detected many times. The genes are TRBV6-5 and TRBJ2-3; 10 bases match TRBD2. Germline V gene data show CDR1 as MNHEY and CDR2 as SVGAGI. The J segment lost 5 bases and the V segment lost 1 base, leaving 3 bases of the junction unmatched. The CDR3 covers 15 residues. CDR3 residues: CASSYYLAGVDTQYF. The CDR3 bases are TGTGCCAGCAGTTACTACCTAGCGGGAGTAGATACGCAGTATTTT.

CDR3 in DNA: TGCAGTGCTAGCCTCGTCTACGAGCAGTACTTC. This sequence encodes CSASLVYEQYF. The chain recombines TRBV20-1 with TRBJ2-7; D gene unclear. In germline, CDR1 is DFQATT, CDR2 SNEGSKA (reference sequence). CDR3 length: 11 residues. V shed 3 bases and J shed 3 bases, with 6 bases lying between them.

This clonotype was detected many times. The V call is TRBV5-1, the J call TRBJ2-1; D remains unclear. Germline loops: CDR1 SGHRS, CDR2 YFSETQ. V dropped 0 bases and J dropped 6 bases, with 7 bases sitting between them. The CDR3 covers 13 residues. CDR3 nucleotides: TGCGCCAGCAGCTTGGGGCAGATCAATGAGCAGTTCTTC. Translating it yields CASSLGQINEQFF.

The gene calls are TRBV5-1 and TRBJ1-1, with TRBD1 matching 9 bases. J lost 1 base, V lost 4 bases, and 5 bases had no gene match. Germline assignment: CDR1 SGHRS and CDR2 YFSETQ. The CDR3 spans 15 residues. DNA of the CDR3: TGCGCCAGCAGCCGACAGGGGGACGGGAACACTGAAGCTTTCTTT. This translates into CASSRQGDGNTEAFF.

This chain joins TRBV27 and TRBJ2-7, with D maybe TRBD1 (7 bases). Germline-derived CDR1 and CDR2 are MNHEY and SMNVEV (reference sequence). This CDR3 is 16 amino acids long. V lost 2 bases and J lost 0, with 14 bases in between. CDR3 protein: CASSLRQGGSSYEQYF. CDR3 DNA sequence: TGTGCCAGCAGTTTAAGGCAGGGGGGAAGCTCCTACGAGCAGTACTTC.

Many counts were recorded for this clonotype. The chain joins TRBV5-1 to TRBJ2-3; the D gene could be TRBD1 or TRBD2 (5 bases each). Germline values: CDR1 SGHRS, CDR2 YFSETQ. Trimming removed 0 bases from V and 5 bases from J, with 13 bases in between. The CDR3 length is 15 residues. CDR3 in amino acids: CASSLAGGDLDTQYF. The CDR3 bases are TGCGCCAGCAGCTTGGCTGGGGGAGACTTAGATACGCAGTATTTT.